This T cell receptor (beta chain) was captured in a study of shared clonotypes between healthy human individuals. This clone is a singleton in its sample. This sample also contains other DNA sequences that code for the same CDR3. TCRdb's copy holds only in-frame clones and misses some; the assay was immunoSEQ multiplex PCR. The sample consists of roughly 500,000 clones, roughly 77% of them appearing once. From germline, CDR1 is SGDLS and CDR2 YYNGEE. V lost 3 bases to trimming and J lost 0 bases, with 11 bases between them. The CDR3 extends over 15 amino acids. The material sequenced was PBMCs. The TCR was taken from a woman aged 40-49 years in good health. Some clones in this sample may be carry-over from other donors' samples. The rearrangement joins TRBV9 to TRBJ2-3, with D possibly being TRBD1 (5 bases). The CDR3 spells CASSARQISTDTQYF. The CDR3, as DNA: TGTGCCAGCAGCGCTAGACAGATTAGCACAGATACGCAGTATTTT.